This T cell receptor (beta chain) was documented in a study of response to subunit inactivated influenza vaccine. Each CDR3 protein is one row after TCRdb ran MiXCR on the RT-PCR reads. The repertoire holds around 540,000 distinct CDR3 sequences, 12% seen once, with about a tenth in the top ten. Study-level results: With each seasonal influenza vaccination, the authors suggested, few new T cells are recruited.

Concerning this clonotype itself: What it binds is not known.

CDR1 is KGHSH, CDR2 LQKENI, per germline. V shed 0 bases, J shed 3 bases, and the junction held 4 bases outside the gene matches. CDR3 length: 15 residues. This TCR came from a man over 45 who received an inactivated influenza vaccine. This material consisted of PBMCs from blood, taken on the day of vaccination. This chain links TRBV18 with TRBJ2-7; the match to TRBD1 covers 8 bases. CDR3 DNA sequence: TGTGCCAGCTCACCACCTGGACAGGGACGCTACGAGCAGTACTTC. It is translated as CASSPPGQGRYEQYF.